These 5 T cell receptor beta chains share one sample of origin, sequenced in a study of T cells in women clearing cervical HPV infection. Some clones are missing from TCRdb's copy, which holds only in-frame ones; the method was immunoSEQ multiplex PCR. The listing contains approximately 31,000 clones. Sample: blood buffy coat. These receptors were taken from a woman aged 18 to 69 with a cervical HPV16 infection that either progressed to CIN3+ or cleared (not recorded which).

As concerns this clone: Read sequence stops 3 residues before the CDR3 end, and the germline J gene provides the missing end. The chain couples TRBV19 to TRBJ1-5, with no clear D. V shed 6 bases and J shed 0 bases, with 12 bases lying between them. There are 15 residues in the CDR3. In germline, CDR1 is LNHDA, CDR2 SQIVND (reference sequence). The DNA read from the CDR3 is TGTGCCAGTAGCTTACAGCCTTATAGCAATCAGCCC. The encoded protein is CASSLQPYSNQP. The CDR3 in its entirety is CASSLQPYSNQPQHF. The whole variable domain, filled in from reference TRBV19 and TRBJ1-5, reads DGGITQSPKYLFRKEGQNVTLSCEQNLNHDAMYWYRQDPGQGLRLIYYSQIVNDFQKGDIAEGYSVSREKKESFPLTVTSAQKNPTAFYLCASSLQPYSNQPQHFGDGTRLSIL.

CDR3 DNA, as far as it was read: TGTGCCAGCAGCACAACTAGCGGGGGGGCCGTACTCACAGATACC. Translation gives CASSTTSGGAVLTDT. The entire CDR3 protein is CASSTTSGGAVLTDTYTF. J is TRBJ1-2 and V is TRBV9; TRBD1 might be the D (6 bases). Read data end 3 residues before the CDR3 end; the end is taken from the germline J gene. Looked up from germline, CDR1 is SGDLS and CDR2 is YYNGEE. The CDR3 spans 18 residues. The complete variable domain, with remaining parts taken from reference TRBV9 and TRBJ1-2, reads DSGVTQTPKHLITATGQRVTLRCSPRSGDLSVYWYQQSLDQGLQFLIQYYNGEERAKGNILERFSAQQFPDLHSELNLSSLELGDSALYFCASSTTSGGAVLTDTYTFGSGTRLTVV.

This clone ranks as medium-sized in terms of frequency. The CDR3 is cut off 3 residues early in the read; its end comes from the germline J gene. The genes are TRBV20-1 and TRBJ1-4; 10 nucleotides line up with TRBD1. The germline CDR1 and CDR2 sequences are DFQATT and SNEGSKA (reference sequence). The J segment lost 7 bases and the V segment lost 3 bases, leaving 5 bases of the junction unmatched. This CDR3 is 14 amino acids long. CDR3 loop: CSASSGTGAEKLFF. The CDR3 DNA, read in part, is TGCAGTGCTAGTTCGGGGACAGGGGCTGAAAAA.

Comment on this clone: The sequenced fragment ends 3 residues before the CDR3 boundary, so the rest is inferred from the germline J gene. The chain is built from TRBV4-2 and TRBJ2-5; 7 bases match TRBD1. The germline V gene encodes CDR1 LGHNA and CDR2 YNFKEQ. This CDR3 contains 15 residues. The trim removed 4 bases at V and 3 bases at J, leaving 8 bases unmatched. The part of the CDR3 DNA that was read is TGTGCCAGCAGCCGGACTGGTGGGACAGAAGAGACC. Protein: CASSRTGGTEET. In full, the CDR3 reads CASSRTGGTEETQYF.

Frequency places this clone as medium-sized. CDR3 bases read: TGTGCCAGCAGCTTAGTTAGCGGGGGGCCAGGTGAG. It translates to CASSLVSGGPGE. The entire CDR3 reads CASSLVSGGPGEQFF. The chain employs TRBV7-9 and TRBJ2-1; TRBD2 aligns across 10 bases. The read halts 3 residues ahead of the CDR3 end, with the missing end drawn from the germline J gene. The junction had 6 bases not matched to a gene; V was cut back by 1 base and J by 9 bases. The CDR3 is made up of 15 amino acids. CDR1 is SEHNR and CDR2 is FQNEAQ in the germline V gene (reference sequence).